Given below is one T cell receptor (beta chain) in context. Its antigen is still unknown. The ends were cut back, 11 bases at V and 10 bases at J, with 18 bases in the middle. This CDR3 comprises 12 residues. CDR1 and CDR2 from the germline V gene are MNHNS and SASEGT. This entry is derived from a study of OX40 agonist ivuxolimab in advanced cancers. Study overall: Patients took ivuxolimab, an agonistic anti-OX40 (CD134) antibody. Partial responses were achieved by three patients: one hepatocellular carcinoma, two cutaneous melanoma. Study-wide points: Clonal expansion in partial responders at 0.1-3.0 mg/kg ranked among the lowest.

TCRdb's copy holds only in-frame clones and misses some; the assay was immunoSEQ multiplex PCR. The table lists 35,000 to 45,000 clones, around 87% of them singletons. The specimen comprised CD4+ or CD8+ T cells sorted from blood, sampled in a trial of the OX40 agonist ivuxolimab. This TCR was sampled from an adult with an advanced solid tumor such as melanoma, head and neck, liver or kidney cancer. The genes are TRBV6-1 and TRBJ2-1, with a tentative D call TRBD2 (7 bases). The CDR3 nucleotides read TGTGCCGTAGGGGGAGGGCTTGGCGAGCAGTTCTTC. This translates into CAVGGGLGEQFF.